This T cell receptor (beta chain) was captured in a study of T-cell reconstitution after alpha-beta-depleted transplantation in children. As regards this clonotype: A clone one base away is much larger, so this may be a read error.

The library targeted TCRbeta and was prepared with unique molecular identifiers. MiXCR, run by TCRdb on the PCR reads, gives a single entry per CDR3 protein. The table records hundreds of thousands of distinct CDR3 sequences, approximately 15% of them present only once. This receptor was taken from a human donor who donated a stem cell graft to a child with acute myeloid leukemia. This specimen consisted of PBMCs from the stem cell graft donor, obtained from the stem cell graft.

DNA for the CDR3: TGCAGCGCCTCCCCAGGGGAATGGGACCAGTTCTTC. Translation: CSASPGEWDQFF. V and J are TRBV29-1 and TRBJ2-1; D perhaps matches TRBD1 (6 bases). The CDR3 is 12 amino acids. The V end was cut by 7 bases, the J end by 13 bases, with 20 bases between. Germline V lookup: CDR1 SQVTM, CDR2 ANQGSEA.